This TCR beta chain was sequenced during a study of technical replicates of blood from a handful of donors. A word on this clone: Relative to the germline gene, one junction end is altered; a read error may explain this.

The data were produced by immunoSEQ multiplex PCR, yet TCRdb's version contains in-frame clones alone and is incomplete. The table has about 84,000 clones, around 93% seen once. Germline values: CDR1 MNHEY, CDR2 SMNVEV (reference sequence). The CDR3 extends over 18 amino acids. The rearrangement links TRBV27 to TRBJ2-1, with 9 bases lining up with TRBD2. This clonotype was sampled from a human donor in good health. What was sequenced was T cells isolated from PBMCs. In DNA form, the CDR3 reads TGTGCCAGCAGCTTATTGACCGGGGGGACTAGCCTCCACAATGAGCAGTTCTTC. The encoded protein is CASSLLTGGTSLHNEQFF.